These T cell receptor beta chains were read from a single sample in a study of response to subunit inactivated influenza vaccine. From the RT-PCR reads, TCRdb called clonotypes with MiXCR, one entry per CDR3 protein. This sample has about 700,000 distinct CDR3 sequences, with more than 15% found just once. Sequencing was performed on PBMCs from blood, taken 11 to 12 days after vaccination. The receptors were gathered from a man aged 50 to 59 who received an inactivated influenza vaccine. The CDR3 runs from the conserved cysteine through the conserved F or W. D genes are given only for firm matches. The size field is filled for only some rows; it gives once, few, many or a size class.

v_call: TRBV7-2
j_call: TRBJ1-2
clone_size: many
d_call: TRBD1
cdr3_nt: TGTGCCAGCAGCTTCGACAGGGGGTCCTATGGCTACACCTTC
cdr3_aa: CASSFDRGSYGYTF

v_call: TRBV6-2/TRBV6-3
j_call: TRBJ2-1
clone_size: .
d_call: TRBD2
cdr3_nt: TGTGCCAGCAGGCGCGGGACTAGCGGGAGCGAATACAACCCCAATGAGCAGTTCTTC
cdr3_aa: CASRRGTSGSEYNPNEQFF

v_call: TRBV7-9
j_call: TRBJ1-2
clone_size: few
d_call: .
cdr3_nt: TGTGCCAGCAGCTTAGTAGGGCGCTATGGCTACACCTTC
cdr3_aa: CASSLVGRYGYTF

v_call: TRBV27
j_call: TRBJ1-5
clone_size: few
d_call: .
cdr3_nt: TGTGCCAGCAGTTTCCTGGGGGCGGATCAGCCCCAGCATTTT
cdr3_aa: CASSFLGADQPQHF

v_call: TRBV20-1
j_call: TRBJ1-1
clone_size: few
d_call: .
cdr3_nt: TGCAGTGCTATAGACAGGAGTTTAACTGAAGCTTTCTTT
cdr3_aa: CSAIDRSLTEAFF

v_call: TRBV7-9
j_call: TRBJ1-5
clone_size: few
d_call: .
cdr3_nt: TGTGCCAGCAGCTTATGGTCGGAGCCCCAGCATTTT
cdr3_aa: CASSLWSEPQHF

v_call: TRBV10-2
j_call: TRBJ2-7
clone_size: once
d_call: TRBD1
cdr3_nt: TGCGCCAGCAGCCGGGGACAGGGGGAAGGGTACGAGCAGTACTTC
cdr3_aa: CASSRGQGEGYEQYF

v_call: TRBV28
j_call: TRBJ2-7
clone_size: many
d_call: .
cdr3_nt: TGTGCCAGCAGTCCTCCCCTGGCAGGGCTCTACGAGCAGTACTTC
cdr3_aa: CASSPPLAGLYEQYF

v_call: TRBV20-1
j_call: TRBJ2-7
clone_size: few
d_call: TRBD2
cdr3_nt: TGCAGTGCTAGAGATTTCGCGGGAGGGCCTTACGAGCAGTACTTC
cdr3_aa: CSARDFAGGPYEQYF

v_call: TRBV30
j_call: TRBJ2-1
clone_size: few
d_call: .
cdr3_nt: TGTGCCTGGAGTGAGGGCAGGAGCTCCTACAATGAGCAGTTCTTC
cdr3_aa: CAWSEGRSSYNEQFF

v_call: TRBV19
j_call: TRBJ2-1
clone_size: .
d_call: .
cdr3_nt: TGTGCCAGTAGTATAAACAGGGACAATGAGCAGTTCTTC
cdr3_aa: CASSINRDNEQFF

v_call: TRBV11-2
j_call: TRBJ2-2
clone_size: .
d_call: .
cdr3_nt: TGTGCCAGCAGCTTTGAACGATATGCCGGGGAGCTGTTTTTT
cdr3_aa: CASSFERYAGELFF

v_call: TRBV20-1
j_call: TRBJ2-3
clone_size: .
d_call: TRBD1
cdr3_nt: TGCAGTGCTAGTCCCCGGGACAGCCTTTTTAGGTCAGATACGCAGTATTTT
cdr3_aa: CSASPRDSLFRSDTQYF